A selection of T cell receptor beta chains follows, all from one sample in a study of OX40 agonist ivuxolimab in advanced cancers. Some clones are missing from TCRdb's copy, which holds only in-frame ones; the method was immunoSEQ multiplex PCR. The table lists some 52,000 clones, roughly nine tenths of them singletons, with under 8.5% in the top ten. This specimen consisted of CD4+ or CD8+ T cells sorted from blood, obtained in a trial of the OX40 agonist ivuxolimab. Receptors originate from an adult with an advanced solid tumor such as melanoma, head and neck, liver or kidney cancer. CDR3s include the opening cysteine and the closing phenylalanine or tryptophan. D genes are given only for firm matches. Rows may omit the clone size; those that give it use once, few, many or a size class.

J	size	V	D	CDR3	DNA
TRBJ2-3	-	TRBV9	-	CASSASPADTQYF	TGTGCCAGCAGCGCCAGTCCGGCAGATACGCAGTATTTT
TRBJ1-6	-	TRBV28	-	CASSSGQSYNSPLHF	TGTGCCAGCAGTTCGGGACAAAGTTATAATTCACCCCTCCACTTT
TRBJ2-2	-	TRBV14	TRBD1	CASSQWTGSGTGELFF	TGTGCCAGCAGCCAGTGGACAGGGTCGGGCACCGGGGAGCTGTTTTTT
TRBJ2-7	-	TRBV6-5	TRBD2	CASSYRTSGGPHEQYF	TGTGCCAGCAGTTACAGGACTAGCGGGGGTCCTCACGAGCAGTACTTC
TRBJ1-2	once	TRBV15	-	CATSRDRSVTGYTF	TGTGCCACCAGCAGAGATCGTAGTGTGACTGGCTACACCTTC
TRBJ2-5	-	TRBV5-5	-	CASSPGGASNPETQYF	TGTGCCAGCAGCCCTGGAGGCGCCTCTAACCCCGAGACCCAGTACTTC
TRBJ2-7	once	TRBV10-3	TRBD1	CAIRVVGVETGTGRSLSYEQYF	TGTGCCATCAGGGTGGTGGGGGTAGAGACCGGGACAGGGAGGTCTCTATCCTACGAGCAGTACTTC
TRBJ1-2	-	TRBV6-4	TRBD1	CASSDSNRGPLNYGYTF	TGTGCCAGCAGTGACTCAAACAGGGGGCCGCTTAACTATGGCTACACCTTC
TRBJ2-7	-	TRBV5-1	-	CASSLIGGGRYEQYF	TGCGCCAGCAGCTTGATAGGGGGGGGGCGGTACGAGCAGTACTTC
TRBJ1-6	-	TRBV7-9	-	CASSLASGGHRNNSPLHF	TGTGCCAGCAGCTTAGCGTCGGGGGGACACCGTAATAATTCACCCCTCCACTTT
TRBJ2-1	-	TRBV27	TRBD1	CASRMTGGNEQFF	TGTGCCAGCAGGATGACAGGGGGTAATGAGCAGTTCTTC
TRBJ2-1	-	TRBV19	TRBD2	CASDTAGGQGNEQFF	TGTGCCAGCGATACAGCGGGGGGCCAGGGCAATGAGCAGTTCTTC
TRBJ2-1	-	TRBV18	TRBD2	CASSLLAGARINEQFF	TGTGCCAGCTCCCTTCTAGCGGGGGCCAGAATCAATGAGCAGTTCTTC
TRBJ1-2	-	TRBV30	-	CACGNYGYTF	TGTGCCTGCGGAAACTATGGCTACACCTTC
TRBJ1-2	-	TRBV7-2	-	CASSLIGTSYGYTF	TGTGCCAGCAGCTTAATCGGCACTAGCTATGGCTACACCTTC
TRBJ1-1	-	TRBV7-3	-	CASSLARRGMLFTEAFF	TGTGCCAGCAGCTTAGCGCGTAGGGGGATGTTGTTCACTGAAGCTTTCTTT
TRBJ1-2	-	TRBV5-5	-	CASSLTAPPRGYTF	TGTGCCAGCAGCTTGACAGCTCCACCAAGGGGCTACACCTTC
TRBJ1-5	-	TRBV7-6	-	CASSLGEGRNQPQHF	TGTGCCAGCAGCTTAGGGGAGGGCCGCAATCAGCCCCAGCATTTT
TRBJ2-1	-	TRBV19	TRBD1	CASSSYRDRGKDEQFF	TGTGCCAGTAGTTCTTACCGGGACAGGGGGAAAGATGAGCAGTTCTTC
TRBJ2-2	-	TRBV11-1	-	CASSLARMNTGELFF	TGTGCCAGCAGCTTAGCTCGAATGAACACCGGGGAGCTGTTTTTT
TRBJ1-1	-	TRBV12-5	TRBD1	CASGARDSGLDTEAFF	TGTGCTAGTGGTGCAAGGGACAGCGGGTTGGACACTGAAGCTTTCTTT
TRBJ2-3	-	TRBV19	TRBD1	CASSGGRGADTQYF	TGTGCCAGCTCAGGGGGCAGGGGGGCAGATACGCAGTATTTT
TRBJ2-7	-	TRBV6-5	-	CASSPTGNYEQYF	TGTGCCAGCAGTCCGACAGGTAACTACGAGCAGTACTTC
TRBJ2-2	-	TRBV5-1	-	CASSLEGPDTGELFF	TGCGCCAGCAGCTTGGAAGGCCCGGACACCGGGGAGCTGTTTTTT
TRBJ1-5	-	TRBV4-1	TRBD1	CASSQDEAAGGINQPQHF	TGCGCCAGCAGCCAAGATGAGGCGGCAGGGGGGATCAATCAGCCCCAGCATTTT
TRBJ2-1	-	TRBV6-1	TRBD1	CASSETTGSSVPNEQFF	TGTGCCAGCAGTGAAACGACAGGGTCTTCAGTACCCAATGAGCAGTTCTTC
TRBJ2-1	-	TRBV6-5	-	CATGSGGGWNEQFF	TGTGCCACCGGGAGCGGAGGGGGCTGGAATGAGCAGTTCTTC
TRBJ2-7	-	TRBV10-1	TRBD1	CASSQGQGNEQYF	TGCGCCAGCAGTCAGGGACAGGGGAACGAGCAGTACTTC
TRBJ1-2	-	TRBV18	TRBD1	CASSPGTGGYYGYTF	TGTGCCAGCTCACCTGGGACAGGGGGCTACTATGGCTACACCTTC
TRBJ1-3	few	TRBV7-8	-	CASSSQGGGNTIYF	TGTGCCAGCAGCTCACAGGGAGGTGGAAACACCATATATTTT
TRBJ2-3	-	TRBV9	-	CASSAFTDTQYF	TGTGCCAGCAGCGCGTTCACAGATACGCAGTATTTT
TRBJ1-1	once	TRBV19	TRBD1	CASSTGGRGTEAFF	TGTGCCAGTAGTACAGGGGGGAGAGGGACTGAAGCTTTCTTT
TRBJ1-1	-	TRBV5-1	TRBD1	CASSGGQANTEAFF	TGCGCCAGCAGCGGCGGACAGGCGAACACTGAAGCTTTCTTT
TRBJ2-3	-	TRBV18	-	CASSPGSTDTQYF	TGTGCCAGCTCCCCCGGGTCGACAGATACGCAGTATTTT
TRBJ1-4	few	TRBV7-9	TRBD1	CASSPTGFNEKLFF	TGTGCCAGCAGTCCGACAGGGTTTAATGAAAAACTGTTTTTT
TRBJ1-2	-	TRBV11-2	-	CASSPLRERRATTF	TGTGCCAGCAGCCCACTACGGGAAAGGAGGGCCACCACCTTC
TRBJ1-5	-	TRBV6-5	-	CASRQQGGGNQPQHF	TGTGCCAGCAGACAACAGGGAGGGGGCAATCAGCCCCAGCATTTT
TRBJ1-1	-	TRBV5-1	-	CASSAGGNTEAFF	TGCGCCAGCAGCGCCGGAGGGAACACTGAAGCTTTCTTT
TRBJ2-7	-	TRBV5-1	-	CASSETVNYEQYF	TGCGCCAGCAGTGAGACGGTGAATTACGAGCAGTACTTC
TRBJ2-3	-	TRBV30	TRBD2	CAWERTSGVLGTDTQYF	TGTGCCTGGGAGAGGACTAGCGGGGTCTTGGGCACAGATACGCAGTATTTT
TRBJ1-4	once	TRBV28	-	CASSPIYEKLFF	TGTGCCAGCAGTCCAATTTACGAAAAACTGTTTTTT
TRBJ1-5	few	TRBV29-1	-	CSVLLGRSNQPQHF	TGCAGCGTCCTCCTGGGCCGCAGCAATCAGCCCCAGCATTTT
TRBJ2-4	-	TRBV5-4	-	CASNFEVGNIQYF	TGTGCCAGCAACTTTGAAGTGGGGAACATTCAGTACTTC
TRBJ2-2	-	TRBV6-6	TRBD2	CASSSGTSGTRLFF	TGTGCCAGCAGTTCCGGGACTAGCGGCACCAGACTGTTTTTT
TRBJ1-4	-	TRBV6-5	-	CASSYSTPPNEKLFF	TGTGCCAGCAGTTACTCGACGCCTCCTAATGAAAAACTGTTTTTT
TRBJ1-2	-	TRBV6-5	TRBD1	CASSFQQGDYGYTF	TGTGCCAGCAGTTTCCAACAGGGGGACTATGGCTACACCTTC
TRBJ2-1	-	TRBV11-3	TRBD1	CASSLVGTGQDEQFF	TGTGCCAGCAGCTTAGTCGGGACAGGGCAGGATGAGCAGTTCTTC
TRBJ1-3	-	TRBV6-5	-	CASSYESTFAGNTIYF	TGTGCCAGCAGTTACGAGAGTACCTTCGCTGGAAACACCATATATTTT
TRBJ2-1	-	TRBV18	-	CASSPPLGTSGQDEQFF	TGTGCCAGCTCACCACCGCTTGGGACGAGTGGGCAGGATGAGCAGTTCTTC
TRBJ2-5	-	TRBV4-2	-	CASSQGGHTQETQYF	TGTGCCAGCAGCCAAGGAGGACACACCCAAGAGACCCAGTACTTC
TRBJ2-1	-	TRBV5-1	-	CASSLAGDRGEQFF	TGCGCCAGCAGCTTGGCAGGGGATCGGGGTGAGCAGTTCTTC
TRBJ1-1	once	TRBV7-9	-	CASSLRLNTEAFF	TGTGCCAGCAGCCTGAGATTGAACACTGAAGCTTTCTTT
TRBJ2-5	-	TRBV7-8	TRBD1	CASSSTGEETQYF	TGTGCCAGCAGCTCGACAGGGGAAGAGACCCAGTACTTC
TRBJ1-2	-	TRBV6-1	-	CASSEGKGYTF	TGTGCCAGCAGTGAAGGGAAAGGCTACACCTTC
TRBJ1-2	-	TRBV12-5	TRBD1	CASGLTGQNYGYTF	TGTGCTAGTGGTTTGACGGGACAGAACTATGGCTACACCTTC